This T cell receptor beta chain is drawn from a study of T-cell reconstitution after alpha-beta-depleted transplantation in children. This clonotype was recorded many times. The CDR3 runs 12 residues. Per the germline V gene, CDR1 is LGHDT and CDR2 is YNNKEL (reference sequence). The V end lost 2 bases, the J end lost 5 bases, and 3 bases lay between the germline ends. This sample's TCRbeta library carried unique molecular identifier barcodes. In TCRdb, the PCR reads were re-called with MiXCR into one record per CDR3 protein. The table lists about 610,000 distinct CDR3 sequences, over 9.5% of them singletons.

V gene TRBV3-1 combines with J gene TRBJ2-2, with unresolved D. The sequencing used PBMCs from the stem cell graft donor, collected from the stem cell graft. This clonotype was obtained from a human donor who donated a stem cell graft to a child with acute myeloid leukemia. For the CDR3, the DNA is TGTGCCAGCAGCCAACTAACCGGGGAGCTGTTTTTT. The encoded protein is CASSQLTGELFF.